What follows are 3 T cell receptor beta chains derived from one specimen sequenced in a study of blood T cell repertoires in COVID-19. Sequencing used immunoSEQ multiplex PCR; TCRdb keeps in-frame clones, though not all of them. The repertoire includes fewer than 600,000 clones, roughly nine tenths of them detected once, and around 0.95% sits in the top ten. Input material: peripheral blood. These receptors were taken from a man in his late teens or twenties with COVID-19, enrolled during active disease.

The genes are TRBV29-1 and TRBJ1-2; D call uncertain. V shed 7 bases and J shed 2 bases, with 8 bases lying between them. This CDR3 is built from 11 residues. CDR1 and CDR2 from the germline V gene are SQVTM and ANQGSEA. The CDR3 loop is CSAFFNYGYTF. CDR3 coding DNA: TGCAGCGCCTTTTTCAACTATGGCTACACCTTC.

This chain joins TRBV3-1 (or the pseudogene TRBV3-2) and TRBJ2-1, with D maybe TRBD1 (5 bases). The CDR3 is made up of 17 amino acids. The V end was cut by 2 bases, the J end by 1 base, with 15 bases between. CDR1 is LGHDT and CDR2 is YNNKEL in the germline V gene (reference sequence). CDR3 bases: TGTGCCAGCAGCCAAAGGGCAGGGCAAATTTCCTACAATGAGCAGTTCTTC. Translation: CASSQRAGQISYNEQFF.

This chain joins TRBV9 and TRBJ2-3; 9 nucleotides align to TRBD2. This CDR3 has 16 amino acids. V lost 3 bases, J lost 4 bases, and 9 bases stayed unmatched. The germline CDR1 and CDR2 sequences are SGDLS and YYNGEE. The CDR3 DNA reads TGTGCCAGCAGCGGAGCGTCTAGCGGGATATCAGATACGCAGTATTTT. Translating it yields CASSGASSGISDTQYF.